This T cell receptor beta chain is drawn from a study of T cells in Graves' hyperthyroidism and ophthalmopathy. TCR beta CDR3 regions were amplified from RNA transcripts. A set of HTBI primers served as the primers for a first-round RT-PCR of the TCR CDR3. Each CDR3 protein gets one entry after TCRdb re-called the multiplex PCR reads with MiXCR. The sample lists about 210,000 distinct CDR3 sequences; roughly a sixth were seen once. Concerning this clonotype: Its antigen is currently unknown.

Points from the study as a whole: The model made its ophthalmopathy prediction, and onset followed a median 6.5 months later.

The germline V gene encodes CDR1 MDHEN and CDR2 SYDVKM. V shed 6 bases, J shed 9 bases, and the junction held 7 bases outside the gene matches. The CDR3 totals 12 residues. Sequencing used blood. The sequence derives from a man aged 45-60 years with Graves' hyperthyroidism. The chain recombines TRBV28 with TRBJ1-1; 7 nucleotides match TRBD1. The CDR3 DNA follows: TGTGCCAGCAGCCTACAGGGGAGACAAGCTTTCTTT. Protein product: CASSLQGRQAFF.